A single sample gave rise to the 3 T cell receptor beta chains below, sequenced in a study of blood T cell repertoires in COVID-19. The assay was immunoSEQ multiplex PCR, and TCRdb's table has in-frame clones only and misses some. The repertoire holds some 300,000 clones, with about 90% as singletons. Material: PBMCs or T cells enriched from blood (not recorded which). All receptors derive from a woman aged 25 to 39 who had recovered from COVID-19.

V gene TRBV9 combines with J gene TRBJ2-7, with 8 bases aligning to TRBD2. J was trimmed by 3 bases and V by 4 bases; bases with no gene match: 12. Germline CDR1 reads SGDLS; CDR2 reads YYNGEE. The CDR3 totals 16 residues. The DNA for the CDR3 is TGTGCCAGCAGCCCGGGGGGGACTCCTTCAGGCTACGAGCAGTACTTC. Its translation is CASSPGGTPSGYEQYF.

This rearrangement joins TRBV28 to TRBJ1-4; a possible D gene is TRBD1 (6 bases). The germline V gene encodes CDR1 MDHEN and CDR2 SYDVKM. This CDR3 is 14 amino acids long. V was shortened by 7 bases and J by 0 bases, with 9 bases between the two germline ends. CDR3 loop: CASTTGATNEKLFF. The CDR3 region has the DNA TGTGCCAGCACGACAGGTGCAACTAATGAAAAACTGTTTTTT.

The rearrangement uses TRBV20-1 and TRBJ2-1; D is undetermined. From germline, CDR1 is DFQATT and CDR2 SNEGSKA (reference sequence). Deletions cut 3 bases from V and 4 bases from J, with 13 bases between. The CDR3 runs to 14 residues. CDR3 loop: CSASTVKTYNEQFF. The CDR3 DNA is TGCAGTGCTAGTACAGTAAAAACATACAATGAGCAGTTCTTC.